This TCR beta chain came from a study of Graves' ophthalmopathy and Graves' hyperthyroidism. General study findings and limits: In predicting ophthalmopathy progression, the model reached roughly 69% sensitivity and around 72% specificity.

CDR3 length: 15 amino acids. Losses at the gene ends were 3 bases for V and 0 bases for J; bases not matched to a gene: 3. CDR1 and CDR2 from the germline V gene are SEHNR and FQNEAQ (reference sequence). The table lists this clonotype with a few counts. The target antigen is unknown. The authors amplified TCR beta CDR3 regions from RNA transcripts. First-round RT-PCR relied on HTBI primers, and a second-round multiplex PCR came next. TCRdb redid the calling of the multiplex PCR reads with MiXCR, one entry per CDR3 protein. Altogether 600,000 to 700,000 distinct CDR3 sequences are present, about 40% being singletons, with the ten largest covering about 3.3%.

The rearrangement uses TRBV7-9 and TRBJ2-3; 7 bases line up with TRBD1. Input material: peripheral blood. The receptor was isolated from an adult man with Graves' ophthalmopathy. CDR3 DNA sequence: TGTGCCAGCAGCTTGGGGACAGTCAGCACAGATACGCAGTATTTT. Encoded protein: CASSLGTVSTDTQYF.